A selection of T cell receptor beta chains follows, all from one sample in a study of intratumoral heterogeneity in liver cancer. Method: immunoSEQ multiplex PCR; TCRdb's copy keeps in-frame clones and lacks some. The sample lists 20,000 to 25,000 clones, just under 75% occurring once. This material consisted of tumor-adjacent normal tissue, taken before any cancer treatment. These receptor sequences come from a woman in her 70s with hepatocellular carcinoma. Each CDR3 is given with its conserved first and last residue. The D gene is left open where the match is weak. Clone size is given for some rows only: seen once, a few or many times, or a class if the clone is expanded.

d_gene: .; v_gene: TRBV10-2; abundance: once; j_gene: TRBJ1-2; CDR3aa: CASWVQGTSYTF; CDR3nt: TGCGCCAGCTGGGTTCAGGGGACTAGCTACACCTTC
d_gene: .; v_gene: TRBV7-3; abundance: few; j_gene: TRBJ1-3; CDR3aa: CASSLPLGRASGNTIYF; CDR3nt: TGTGCCAGCAGCTTACCCCTGGGCAGAGCCTCTGGAAACACCATATATTTT
d_gene: .; v_gene: TRBV6-1; abundance: .; j_gene: TRBJ2-5; CDR3aa: CASSERTASGETQYF; CDR3nt: TGTGCCAGCAGTGAACGGACGGCCTCTGGGGAGACCCAGTACTTC
d_gene: .; v_gene: TRBV6-5; abundance: few; j_gene: TRBJ1-1; CDR3aa: CASSYPNTEAFF; CDR3nt: TGTGCCAGCAGTTACCCGAACACTGAAGCTTTCTTT
d_gene: TRBD1; v_gene: TRBV2; abundance: .; j_gene: TRBJ2-7; CDR3aa: CATAGTGRYEQYF; CDR3nt: TGTGCCACCGCCGGGACAGGGAGGTACGAGCAGTACTTC
d_gene: TRBD1; v_gene: TRBV29-1; abundance: few; j_gene: TRBJ2-3; CDR3aa: CSVTGDLTDTQYF; CDR3nt: TGCAGCGTCACAGGGGATCTGACAGATACGCAGTATTTT
d_gene: .; v_gene: TRBV3-1/TRBV3-2; abundance: .; j_gene: TRBJ2-2; CDR3aa: CASSQGLGTGELFF; CDR3nt: TGTGCCAGCAGCCAAGGTCTAGGGACCGGGGAGCTGTTTTTT
d_gene: .; v_gene: TRBV30; abundance: few; j_gene: TRBJ1-2; CDR3aa: CAWSVNRVYDGYTF; CDR3nt: TGTGCCTGGAGTGTAAACAGGGTGTATGATGGCTACACCTTC
d_gene: .; v_gene: TRBV27; abundance: few; j_gene: TRBJ1-5; CDR3aa: CASSLYGGKGNQPQHF; CDR3nt: TGTGCCAGCAGTTTATACGGGGGCAAGGGCAATCAGCCCCAGCATTTT
d_gene: TRBD1; v_gene: TRBV10-3; abundance: .; j_gene: TRBJ2-5; CDR3aa: CATGAGETQYF; CDR3nt: TGTGCGACAGGGGCGGGGGAGACCCAGTACTTC
d_gene: .; v_gene: TRBV28; abundance: .; j_gene: TRBJ2-7; CDR3aa: CASSGTDDLVREQYF; CDR3nt: TGTGCCAGCAGTGGAACGGACGACTTGGTCCGGGAGCAGTACTTC
d_gene: .; v_gene: TRBV14; abundance: once; j_gene: TRBJ2-2; CDR3aa: CASRQNRRDGGELFF; CDR3nt: TGTGCCAGCAGGCAGAACCGCAGGGACGGCGGGGAGCTGTTTTTT
d_gene: .; v_gene: TRBV9; abundance: .; j_gene: TRBJ2-1; CDR3aa: CASSVSPQPEENEQFF; CDR3nt: TGTGCCAGCAGCGTAAGCCCTCAGCCGGAGGAGAATGAGCAGTTCTTC
d_gene: TRBD1; v_gene: TRBV9; abundance: .; j_gene: TRBJ2-2; CDR3aa: CASSLGQGSIGELFF; CDR3nt: TGTGCCAGCAGTTTGGGACAGGGGAGCATCGGGGAGCTGTTTTTT
d_gene: .; v_gene: TRBV9; abundance: .; j_gene: TRBJ2-5; CDR3aa: CASSVGRGRGETQYF; CDR3nt: TGTGCCAGCAGCGTAGGGAGGGGGCGCGGGGAGACCCAGTACTTC
d_gene: .; v_gene: TRBV7-9; abundance: .; j_gene: TRBJ1-5; CDR3aa: CASSLVGDNQPQHF; CDR3nt: TGTGCCAGCAGCTTAGTCGGGGACAATCAGCCCCAGCATTTT
d_gene: .; v_gene: TRBV5-4; abundance: .; j_gene: TRBJ2-2; CDR3aa: CASSPPGRGSNTGELFF; CDR3nt: TGTGCCAGCAGCCCACCTGGCCGGGGATCGAACACCGGGGAGCTGTTTTTT
d_gene: .; v_gene: TRBV6-5; abundance: .; j_gene: TRBJ2-3; CDR3aa: CASSYRETSTDTQYF; CDR3nt: TGTGCCAGCAGTTACCGAGAAACGAGCACAGATACGCAGTATTTT
d_gene: TRBD2; v_gene: TRBV27; abundance: few; j_gene: TRBJ2-7; CDR3aa: CASSLLGGSGSSYEQYF; CDR3nt: TGTGCCAGCAGTCTCCTTGGGGGTAGCGGGAGCTCCTACGAGCAGTACTTC
d_gene: TRBD1; v_gene: TRBV6-1; abundance: .; j_gene: TRBJ1-2; CDR3aa: CASSEGTGFGYTF; CDR3nt: TGTGCCAGCAGTGAGGGGACAGGCTTCGGCTACACCTTC
d_gene: .; v_gene: TRBV19; abundance: .; j_gene: TRBJ2-1; CDR3aa: CASSRTVDSYNEQFF; CDR3nt: TGTGCCAGTTCCCGGACAGTTGACTCCTACAATGAGCAGTTCTTC
d_gene: .; v_gene: TRBV29-1; abundance: .; j_gene: TRBJ2-3; CDR3aa: CSVRASTDTQYF; CDR3nt: TGCAGCGTTAGGGCCTCCACAGATACGCAGTATTTT
d_gene: TRBD1; v_gene: TRBV7-9; abundance: once; j_gene: TRBJ1-4; CDR3aa: CASSSRTGREKLFF; CDR3nt: TGTGCCAGCAGCTCGAGGACAGGGAGGGAAAAACTGTTTTTT
d_gene: TRBD2; v_gene: TRBV24-1; abundance: few; j_gene: TRBJ2-1; CDR3aa: CATSVAGSSYNEQFF; CDR3nt: TGTGCCACCAGTGTAGCGGGAAGCTCCTACAATGAGCAGTTCTTC
d_gene: .; v_gene: TRBV28; abundance: .; j_gene: TRBJ2-3; CDR3aa: CASSPPSEGPDTQYF; CDR3nt: TGTGCCAGCAGTCCCCCCTCGGAGGGACCAGATACGCAGTATTTT
d_gene: .; v_gene: TRBV28; abundance: .; j_gene: TRBJ1-5; CDR3aa: CATHNSNQPQHF; CDR3nt: TGTGCCACCCACAATAGCAATCAGCCCCAGCATTTT
d_gene: .; v_gene: TRBV9; abundance: once; j_gene: TRBJ1-2; CDR3aa: CASSLNNYGYTF; CDR3nt: TGTGCCAGCAGCCTTAATAACTATGGCTACACCTTC
d_gene: .; v_gene: TRBV3-1/TRBV3-2; abundance: .; j_gene: TRBJ2-1; CDR3aa: CASSQGPTLYNEQFF; CDR3nt: TGTGCCAGCAGCCAAGGGCCTACCCTCTACAATGAGCAGTTCTTC
d_gene: .; v_gene: TRBV6-1; abundance: .; j_gene: TRBJ1-3; CDR3aa: CASSEALRGAGNTIYF; CDR3nt: TGTGCCAGCAGTGAAGCCCTTCGGGGGGCTGGAAACACCATATATTTT
d_gene: .; v_gene: TRBV29-1; abundance: .; j_gene: TRBJ1-3; CDR3aa: CSVASGNTIYF; CDR3nt: TGCAGCGTTGCGAGCGGAAACACCATATATTTT
d_gene: TRBD1; v_gene: TRBV5-1; abundance: .; j_gene: TRBJ2-7; CDR3aa: CASSLEGTGVGEQYF; CDR3nt: TGCGCCAGCAGCTTGGAAGGGACAGGGGTGGGCGAGCAGTACTTC